The 20 T cell receptor beta chains below were found in one sample sequenced in a study of blood T cell repertoires in COVID-19. Generated by immunoSEQ multiplex PCR, the TCRdb table keeps only in-frame clones and is missing some. The sample shows 270,000 or so clones, around 92% of them seen only once. The sequenced sample consisted of peripheral blood. The receptors originated from a woman between 25 and 40 years old with COVID-19, enrolled during active disease.

The chain carries TRBV2 and TRBJ2-3, with a tentative D call TRBD1 (6 bases). With 6 bases removed from V and 8 bases from J, the gap between germline ends came to 18 bases. The germline gives CDR1 SNHLY, CDR2 FYNNEI. The CDR3 consists of 14 residues. CDR3 sequence: CASSSTGLGRTQYF. CDR3 DNA: TGTGCCAGCAGCTCCACAGGGTTGGGACGTACGCAGTATTTT.

The V gene is TRBV27, the J gene TRBJ1-1; TRBD1 might be the D (5 bases). CDR1 is MNHEY and CDR2 is SMNVEV in the germline V gene (reference sequence). Between the trimmed V and J ends, which lost 0 bases and 4 bases, there was a span of 12 bases. The CDR3 length is 15 residues. The DNA of the CDR3 is TGTGCCAGCAGTTTATCCGGCAGGGTTGTCACTGAAGCTTTCTTT. Protein product: CASSLSGRVVTEAFF.

The chain couples TRBV12-3 or TRBV12-4 to TRBJ1-2, with TRBD1 matching over 7 bases. V gave up 3 bases and J gave up 6 bases; unmatched junction bases: 4. This CDR3 is built from 13 residues. The CDR3 reads CASSLWDSDGYTF. The DNA of the CDR3 is TGTGCCAGCAGTTTGTGGGACAGTGATGGCTACACCTTC.

The chain combines TRBV4-2 with TRBJ1-3; 9 bases fit TRBD1. Germline lookup yields CDR1 LGHNA and CDR2 YNFKEQ. There are 16 residues in the CDR3. V shed 1 base and J 4 bases; nucleotides not matched to a gene: 5. In DNA form, the CDR3 reads TGTGCCAGCAGCCAAGTAGACAGGGGGACCGGAAACACCATATATTTT. This codes for CASSQVDRGTGNTIYF.

The chain uses TRBV5-5 and TRBJ2-2, with TRBD1 as a possible D gene (6 bases). Trimming took off 4 bases at V and 0 bases at J, with 10 bases between the two ends. CDR3 size: 15 residues. The V gene's germline CDR1 is SGHKS and CDR2 YYEKEE (reference sequence). CDR3: CASSPRGTNTGELFF. CDR3 coding DNA: TGTGCCAGCAGCCCCAGGGGAACGAACACCGGGGAGCTGTTTTTT.

This clone was seen a single time. V and J are TRBV3-1 (or the pseudogene TRBV3-2) and TRBJ1-1; D is ambiguous. There are 14 residues in the CDR3. Trimming left V 6 bases short and J 5 bases short, with 16 bases between. Germline lookup yields CDR1 LGHDT and CDR2 YNNKEL (reference sequence). CDR3 loop: CASRSQAFMTEAFF. In DNA form, the CDR3 reads TGTGCCAGCAGGAGCCAGGCCTTTATGACTGAAGCTTTCTTT.

This chain joins TRBV7-7 and TRBJ2-7; the D gene is possibly TRBD1 (6 bases). Germline values: CDR1 SSHAT, CDR2 FNYEAQ (reference sequence). CDR3 size: 14 residues. Trimming shortened V by 5 bases and J by 3 bases, and 14 bases separated the two germline ends. The chain's CDR3 is CASSKNEGVYEQYF. CDR3 bases: TGTGCCAGCAGCAAAAATGAGGGGGTCTACGAGCAGTACTTC.

This clone was recorded only once. J is TRBJ2-2 and V is TRBV11-2; D ambiguous. Trimming took off 7 bases at V and 4 bases at J, with 10 bases between the two ends. Per the germline V gene, CDR1 is SGHAT and CDR2 is FQNNGV. CDR3 length equals 13 residues. The DNA of the CDR3 is TGTGCCAGCACCCTTCTAGGCACCGGGGAGCTGTTTTTT. It codes for CASTLLGTGELFF.

V and J are TRBV9 and TRBJ1-2; 9 bases are shared with TRBD1. V dropped 1 base and J dropped 5; count of bases not matched to a gene: 6. This CDR3 has 15 amino acids. The germline V gene encodes CDR1 SGDLS and CDR2 YYNGEE. The CDR3 DNA follows: TGTGCCAGCAGCGTATTGGGACAGGGAAGGTATGGCTACACCTTC. Translating it yields CASSVLGQGRYGYTF.

This clone turned up a few times. The V and J genes are TRBV6-5 and TRBJ1-6; 7 bases map to TRBD1. The CDR3 is 14 amino acids. Germline assignment: CDR1 MNHEY and CDR2 SVGAGI. V shed 6 bases, J shed 8 bases, and the junction held 7 bases outside the gene matches. DNA of the CDR3: TGTGCCAGCAGCGCCACAGGGGAGTATTCACCCCTCCACTTT. Translation: CASSATGEYSPLHF.

The rearrangement uses TRBV18 and TRBJ1-4; 9 nucleotides match TRBD1. The germline V gene encodes CDR1 KGHSH and CDR2 LQKENI. V dropped 6 bases and J dropped 7; count of bases not matched to a gene: 6. There are 14 residues in the CDR3. In nucleotides, the CDR3 is TGTGCCAGCTCGTCGGGACAGGGAGGTGAAAAACTGTTTTTT. This encodes CASSSGQGGEKLFF.

V is TRBV21-1 and J is TRBJ1-2; TRBD1 was called by the table and not checked on the DNA. TRBV21-1 constitutes a pseudogene. This CDR3 has 12 amino acids. The CDR3 spells CASSKSGCGYTF. The CDR3 region has the DNA TGTGCCAGCAGCAAATCAGGGTGCGGCTACACCTTC.

In regard to this clone: The identical CDR3 is also encoded by other nucleotide sequences in the sample. V is TRBV3-1 (or the pseudogene TRBV3-2) and J is TRBJ1-2, with 8 positions matching TRBD1. The CDR3 sequence is 12 residues long. In germline, CDR1 is LGHDT, CDR2 YNNKEL (reference sequence). Losses at the gene ends were 8 bases for V and 4 bases for J; bases not matched to a gene: 3. CDR3 sequence (DNA): TGTGCCAGCTCTGGACAGGGCTATGGCTACACCTTC. Amino acid sequence: CASSGQGYGYTF.

The rearrangement links TRBV21-1 to TRBJ1-1; the table names TRBD1, a call not compared with the DNA. TRBV21-1 is tagged as a pseudogene. The CDR3 is 18 amino acids. Written as DNA, the CDR3 is TGTGCCAGCAGCAAAGCGCTCAGGGGCGCAATTTTTGGCACTGAAGCTTTCTTT. Its protein product is CASSKALRGAIFGTEAFF.

V is TRBV10-1 and J is TRBJ2-7, with a weak D call TRBD1 (6 bases). This CDR3 has 13 amino acids. The V end was cut by 5 bases, the J end by 7 bases, with 15 bases between. Germline loops: CDR1 WNHNN, CDR2 SYGVQD (reference sequence). The CDR3 coding sequence is TGCGCCAGCAGTAAAGGTTACACAGGGGAGCAGTACTTC. Its translation: CASSKGYTGEQYF.

This clone was seen a single time. CDR3 in amino acids: CASTAAGGRIGELFF. The CDR3 DNA reads TGTGCCAGCACCGCAGCGGGGGGCCGCATCGGGGAGCTGTTTTTT. This sequence joins TRBV2 and TRBJ2-2; 9 nucleotides align to TRBD2. The ends lost 7 bases at V and 7 bases at J; junction bases unmatched: 10. CDR1 and CDR2 from the germline V gene are SNHLY and FYNNEI. CDR3 size: 15 residues.

The V call is TRBV3-1 (or the pseudogene TRBV3-2), the J call TRBJ2-1; a weak D match, TRBD1 (6 bases). The CDR3 length is 12 residues. V was shortened by 4 bases and J by 6 bases, with 7 bases between the two germline ends. Germline CDR1 is LGHDT and CDR2 is YNNKEL (reference sequence). The CDR3 coding sequence is TGTGCCAGCAGCCTCAGGGGCAATGAGCAGTTCTTC. Translating gives CASSLRGNEQFF.

The rearrangement links TRBV14 to TRBJ1-2, with TRBD1 matching over 7 bases. The CDR3 totals 17 residues. V gave up 4 bases and J gave up 2 bases; unmatched junction bases: 13. Germline CDR1 SGHDN, CDR2 FVKESK. CDR3 DNA: TGTGCCAGCAGCCCGGACAGGCACTCCCACCGAAACTATGGCTACACCTTC. It yields the protein CASSPDRHSHRNYGYTF.

The rearrangement links TRBV7-9 to TRBJ2-7; D may be TRBD2 (6 bases). V was trimmed by 3 bases and J by 6 bases, leaving 9 bases between them. There are 12 residues in the CDR3. Germline CDR1 and CDR2: SEHNR and FQNEAQ (reference sequence). This CDR3 is CASSLGGSEQYF. The DNA for the CDR3 is TGTGCCAGCAGCTTGGGGGGATCCGAGCAGTACTTC.

The gene calls are TRBV7-2 and TRBJ2-1, with TRBD1 matching over 7 bases. J lost 6 bases, V lost 5 bases, and 13 bases had no gene match. The length of the CDR3 is 16 residues. Germline V gives CDR1 SGHTA, CDR2 FQGNSA. For the CDR3, the DNA is TGTGCCAGCAGCAAACAGGGGAACTTGTGGGGCAATGAGCAGTTCTTC. This translates into CASSKQGNLWGNEQFF.